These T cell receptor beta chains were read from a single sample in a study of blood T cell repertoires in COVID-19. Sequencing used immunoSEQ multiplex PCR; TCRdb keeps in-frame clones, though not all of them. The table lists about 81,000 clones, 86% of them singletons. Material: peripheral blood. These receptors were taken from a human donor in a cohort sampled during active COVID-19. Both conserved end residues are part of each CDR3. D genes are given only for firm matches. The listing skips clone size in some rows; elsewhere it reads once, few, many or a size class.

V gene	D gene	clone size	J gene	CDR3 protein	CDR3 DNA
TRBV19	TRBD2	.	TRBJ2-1	CASLPSTGRVNEQFF	TGTGCCAGTCTCCCGTCAACCGGGAGGGTAAATGAGCAGTTCTTC
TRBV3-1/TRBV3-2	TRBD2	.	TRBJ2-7	CASSPGLAGTYEQYF	TGTGCCAGCAGCCCGGGACTAGCGGGGACCTACGAGCAGTACTTC
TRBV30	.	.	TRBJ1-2	CAWSVGSSYGYTF	TGTGCCTGGAGTGTCGGGTCTAGCTATGGCTACACCTTC
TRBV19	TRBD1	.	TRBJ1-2	CASSIDLQGAGDYGYTF	TGTGCCAGTAGTATAGACCTTCAGGGGGCGGGAGACTATGGCTACACCTTC
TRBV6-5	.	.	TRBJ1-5	CASSRTGQPQHF	TGTGCCAGCTCTAGGACTGGACAGCCCCAGCATTTT
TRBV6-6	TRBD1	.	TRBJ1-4	CASSYSWTGEGFF	TGTGCCAGCAGTTACTCCTGGACAGGAGAAGGTTTTTTT
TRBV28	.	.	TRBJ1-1	CASQGTLTEAFF	TGTGCCAGCCAGGGTACTCTCACTGAAGCTTTCTTT
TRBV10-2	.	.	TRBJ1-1	CASSEIAGNTEAFF	TGCGCCAGCAGTGAGATTGCCGGGAACACTGAAGCTTTCTTT
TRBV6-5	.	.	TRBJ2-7	CASSLNRVGEQYF	TGTGCCAGCAGTTTAAACAGGGTAGGCGAGCAGTACTTC
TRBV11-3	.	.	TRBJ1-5	CASSKTDTWNLSNQPQHF	TGTGCCAGCAGCAAAACGGACACCTGGAATTTGAGCAATCAGCCCCAGCATTTT
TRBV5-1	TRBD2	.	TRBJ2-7	CASSPEGLAGGPSSYEQYF	TGCGCCAGCAGCCCTGAGGGACTAGCGGGAGGCCCAAGCTCCTACGAGCAGTACTTC
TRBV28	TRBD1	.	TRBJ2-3	CASTSNPGQSTDTQYF	TGTGCCAGCACCTCCAACCCGGGACAGAGCACAGATACGCAGTATTTT
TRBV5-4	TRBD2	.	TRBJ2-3	CASSRAGGRADTQYF	TGTGCCAGCAGCCGAGCGGGCGGGAGGGCAGATACGCAGTATTTT
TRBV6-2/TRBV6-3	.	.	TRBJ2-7	CASSYQGHLIAYEQYF	TGTGCCAGCAGCTATCAGGGACACTTAATAGCCTACGAGCAGTACTTC
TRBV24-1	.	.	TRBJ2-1	CATSDTGSSYNEQFF	TGTGCCACCAGTGACACAGGGTCCTCCTACAATGAGCAGTTCTTC
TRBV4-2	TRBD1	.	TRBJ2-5	CASSQRTGNNVLQETQYF	TGTGCCAGCAGCCAACGGACAGGGAACAACGTGCTCCAAGAGACCCAGTACTTC
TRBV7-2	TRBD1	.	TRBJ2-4	CASSLTGAFAKNIQYF	TGTGCCAGCAGCTTAACAGGGGCGTTCGCCAAAAACATTCAGTACTTC
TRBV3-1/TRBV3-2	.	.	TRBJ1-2	CASSQEAQLEYGYTF	TGTGCCAGCAGCCAAGAGGCACAACTAGAGTATGGCTACACCTTC
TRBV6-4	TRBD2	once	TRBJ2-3	CASGTSGGRPSTDTQYF	TGTGCCAGTGGGACTAGCGGGGGAAGACCTAGCACAGATACGCAGTATTTT
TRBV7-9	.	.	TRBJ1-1	CASSFRLDTEAFF	TGTGCCAGCAGCTTTCGTCTAGACACTGAAGCTTTCTTT
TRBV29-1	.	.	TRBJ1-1	CSVVWGRGTEAFF	TGCAGCGTTGTGTGGGGCAGGGGCACTGAAGCTTTCTTT
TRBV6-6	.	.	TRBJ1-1	CASSYSLGRAFF	TGTGCCAGCAGTTACTCTCTGGGGCGGGCTTTCTTT
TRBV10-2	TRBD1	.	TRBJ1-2	CASSESRTGRYGYTF	TGCGCCAGCAGTGAGTCCCGGACAGGGAGGTATGGCTACACCTTC
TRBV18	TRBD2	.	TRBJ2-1	CASSPMTSGGLYNEQFF	TGTGCCAGCTCACCAATGACTAGCGGGGGCCTGTACAATGAGCAGTTCTTC
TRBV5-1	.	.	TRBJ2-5	CASSGQTRETQYF	TGCGCCAGCTCGGGACAAACTCGGGAGACCCAGTACTTC
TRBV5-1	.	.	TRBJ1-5	CASSPGEGYGNQPQHF	TGCGCCAGCAGCCCAGGGGAGGGTTATGGCAATCAGCCCCAGCATTTT
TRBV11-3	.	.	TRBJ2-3	CASTDSPTDTQYF	TGTGCCAGCACGGACAGCCCCACAGATACGCAGTATTTT
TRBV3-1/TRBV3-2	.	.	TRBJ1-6	CASSQDSDNSPLHF	TGTGCCAGCAGCCAAGATTCGGATAATTCACCCCTCCACTTT
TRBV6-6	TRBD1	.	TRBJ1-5	CASTTGQASNQPQHF	TGTGCCAGCACCACGGGACAGGCGAGCAATCAGCCCCAGCATTTT
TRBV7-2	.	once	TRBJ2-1	CASSHKGRGSRNEQFF	TGTGCCAGCAGCCATAAGGGCAGGGGCAGTAGGAATGAGCAGTTCTTC
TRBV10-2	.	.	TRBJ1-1	CASSEMRVSAFF	TGCGCCAGCAGTGAAATGCGGGTTTCAGCTTTCTTT
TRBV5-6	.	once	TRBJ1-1	CASSFIDRNTEAFF	TGTGCCAGCAGCTTTATCGACAGGAACACTGAAGCTTTCTTT